Listed below are T cell receptor beta chains from one sample, sequenced in a study of blood T cells in healthy people across ages. TCRdb reprocessed the 5' RACE reads with MiXCR, giving one entry per CDR3 protein. This table holds around 900,000 distinct CDR3 sequences, roughly 26% found once. Material: blood. Every receptor here comes from a woman older than 75 in good health. Each CDR3 is given with its conserved first and last residue. The D gene is left open where the match is weak. The listing skips clone size in some rows; elsewhere it reads once, few, many or a size class.

J gene	D gene	clone size	CDR3 length	V gene	CDR3 protein	CDR3 DNA
TRBJ2-5	.	many	15	TRBV7-9	CASISLGGGGETQYF	TGTGCCAGCATCTCGTTGGGCGGAGGGGGAGAGACCCAGTACTTC
TRBJ2-3	.	.	18	TRBV11-2	CASSLIWGVSGSTDTQYF	TGTGCCAGCAGCTTAATTTGGGGTGTAAGCGGGAGCACAGATACGCAGTATTTT
TRBJ1-2	.	many	12	TRBV6-5	CASMGGGYGYTF	TGTGCCAGCATGGGGGGCGGCTATGGCTACACCTTC
TRBJ2-7	.	many	12	TRBV7-9	CASSPEGSEQYF	TGTGCCAGCAGCCCCGAGGGGTCCGAGCAGTACTTC
TRBJ2-2	TRBD2	.	16	TRBV9	CASSASGGAIAGELFF	TGTGCCAGCAGCGCAAGCGGGGGGGCCATCGCCGGGGAGCTGTTTTTT
TRBJ2-2	TRBD1	few	16	TRBV28	CAIMPAGGPSTGELFF	TGTGCCATCATGCCGGCAGGGGGCCCCTCCACCGGGGAGCTGTTTTTT
TRBJ2-4	TRBD1	many	13	TRBV20-1	CSAHFDRANIQYF	TGCAGTGCTCACTTCGACAGGGCGAACATTCAGTACTTC
TRBJ1-1	.	many	13	TRBV6-2/TRBV6-3	CASSYVGYTEAFF	TGTGCCAGCAGTTACGTGGGCTACACTGAAGCTTTCTTT
TRBJ2-3	TRBD2	once	15	TRBV7-2	CAGSSQASGGDTQYF	TGTGCCGGCAGCTCCCAGGCTAGCGGGGGGGACACGCAGTATTTT
TRBJ2-5	.	many	15	TRBV7-9	CASSLPGANQETQYF	TGTGCCAGCAGCTTACCGGGGGCCAACCAAGAGACCCAGTACTTC
TRBJ2-1	.	many	13	TRBV7-8	CASSIIQGYEQFF	TGTGCCAGCAGCATAATACAGGGCTATGAGCAGTTCTTC
TRBJ1-2	TRBD1	many	13	TRBV5-1	CASRLETGGGYTF	TGCGCCAGCAGACTCGAGACAGGGGGTGGCTACACCTTC
TRBJ2-3	.	.	15	TRBV15	CATSPLGPGTDTQYF	TGTGCCACCAGCCCACTAGGGCCCGGAACGGATACGCAGTATTTT
TRBJ2-5	TRBD2	many	17	TRBV12-3/TRBV12-4	CASSFRAGGTRAETQYF	TGTGCCAGCAGTTTTCGAGCGGGGGGGACTCGGGCAGAGACCCAGTACTTC
TRBJ2-5	TRBD2	many	19	TRBV20-1	CSARGQGVILAGDWETQYF	TGCAGTGCTAGAGGACAGGGGGTTATACTAGCGGGGGACTGGGAGACCCAGTACTTC
TRBJ2-4	TRBD2	many	14	TRBV29-1	CSVSGGGAKNIQYF	TGCAGCGTCTCTGGGGGGGGGGCCAAAAACATTCAGTACTTC
TRBJ2-1	.	.	15	TRBV28	CASYAGAAVSYEQFF	TGTGCCAGCTACGCTGGGGCAGCAGTCTCCTACGAGCAGTTCTTC
TRBJ1-2	.	many	12	TRBV12-3/TRBV12-4	CASSNEVYGYTF	TGTGCCAGCAGTAATGAGGTTTACGGCTACACCTTC
TRBJ2-3	.	.	15	TRBV4-3	CASSRQRAGADTQCF	TGCGCCAGCAGCAGACAACGGGCAGGGGCAGATACGCAGTGTTTT
TRBJ2-1	TRBD2	.	17	TRBV3-1	CASSQDLLAGAVVEQFF	TGTGCCAGCAGCCAAGATCTACTAGCGGGGGCGGTCGTTGAGCAGTTCTTC
TRBJ2-2	.	.	16	TRBV2	CASSNGVGALTGELFF	TGTGCCAGCAGTAACGGAGTGGGGGCTCTCACCGGGGAGCTGTTTTTT
TRBJ1-6	TRBD1	few	15	TRBV6-2/TRBV6-3	CASSPGQGSGSPLHF	TGTGCCAGCAGTCCGGGACAGGGAAGCGGTTCACCCCTCCACTTT
TRBJ2-1	.	.	15	TRBV12-3/TRBV12-4	CAGSSSLAGYNEQFF	TGTGCCGGCAGTTCGTCTCTAGCCGGGTACAATGAGCAGTTCTTC
TRBJ2-7	.	.	14	TRBV4-3	CASSQELGSNEQYF	TGCGCCAGCAGCCAAGAATTGGGATCGAACGAGCAGTACTTC
TRBJ1-5	TRBD1	.	15	TRBV6-2/TRBV6-3	CASIIGQGSTQPQHF	TGTGCCAGCATCATCGGACAGGGGAGTACTCAGCCCCAGCATTTT
TRBJ2-5	.	.	15	TRBV12-3/TRBV12-4	CASSPDGNPQETQYF	TGTGCCAGCAGCCCCGACGGCAATCCACAAGAGACCCAGTACTTC
TRBJ2-5	.	many	11	TRBV14	CASSQVGVQYF	TGTGCCAGCAGCCAAGTGGGAGTCCAGTACTTC
TRBJ2-3	.	.	15	TRBV7-2	CASSLAIGGTDTQYF	TGTGCCAGCAGCTTAGCGATAGGTGGCACAGATACGCAGTATTTT
TRBJ1-1	TRBD1	few	16	TRBV6-5	CASRPTGTGGHTEAFF	TGTGCCAGCAGACCCACCGGGACAGGGGGCCACACTGAAGCTTTCTTT
TRBJ2-2	.	.	15	TRBV5-1	CASSLDGPHTGELFF	TGCGCCAGCAGCTTGGATGGACCACACACCGGGGAGCTGTTTTTT
TRBJ2-5	TRBD2	many	18	TRBV7-2	CASSLEVMASGAQETQYF	TGTGCCAGCAGCTTAGAGGTTATGGCTAGCGGGGCACAAGAGACCCAGTACTTC
TRBJ1-3	TRBD1	.	16	TRBV5-4	CASSTTGQEPGNTIYF	TGTGCCAGCAGCACAACGGGACAGGAACCTGGAAACACCATATATTTT
TRBJ2-2	.	once	14	TRBV7-9	CASSLLSGTGELFF	TGTGCCAGCAGCTTATTGTCTGGCACCGGGGAGCTGTTTTTT
TRBJ2-7	TRBD1	few	15	TRBV18	CASSPTGTAFDEQYF	TGTGCCAGCTCACCGACAGGGACCGCGTTCGACGAGCAGTACTTC
TRBJ2-5	TRBD1	.	14	TRBV4-2	CASSLGTGEGTQYF	TGTGCCAGCAGCCTTGGGACAGGGGAGGGGACCCAGTACTTC
TRBJ2-1	.	many	14	TRBV12-3/TRBV12-4	CASSRGVALNEQFF	TGTGCCAGCAGCCGCGGCGTTGCACTCAATGAGCAGTTCTTC
TRBJ1-6	.	many	14	TRBV4-3	CASSQEDRGSPLHF	TGCGCCAGCAGCCAAGAGGACCGAGGGTCACCCCTCCACTTT
TRBJ1-6	TRBD1	few	16	TRBV30	CAWKGAVSSYNSPLHF	TGTGCCTGGAAGGGGGCAGTAAGCTCCTATAATTCACCCCTCCACTTT
TRBJ2-1	.	many	12	TRBV5-6	CASSPRGDEQFF	TGTGCCAGCAGCCCTAGGGGCGATGAGCAGTTCTTC
TRBJ2-3	.	.	17	TRBV5-6	CASSRDRGVLSTDTQYF	TGTGCCAGCAGCCGAGACCGGGGAGTCCTTAGCACAGATACGCAGTATTTT